This TCR beta chain was observed in a study of identical twins. Study-wide findings and caveats: Out-of-frame TCR alpha sharing observed in monozygotic twins exceeded model estimates.

Trimming took 3 bases from V and 4 from J, leaving 12 bases between them. The CDR3 has 14 residues. Germline V gene data show CDR1 as LGHDT and CDR2 as YNNKEL (reference sequence). This clonotype was recorded many times. Its antigen is not known. A universal primer binding site was introduced by template switching. The final cDNA contained unique molecular identifiers. TCRdb re-derived calls from the 5' RACE reads in MiXCR, one entry per CDR3 protein. This table has a few hundred thousand distinct CDR3 sequences, less than 20% appearing once. Sequencing input: naive T cells sorted from blood. The chain is built from TRBV3-1 and TRBJ1-1; D perhaps matches TRBD1 (6 bases). The source of this sequence is a man between 45 and 60 years old in good health. Here the CDR3 DNA reads TGTGCCAGCAGCCACCTCAGGGGTGGCACTGAAGCTTTCTTT. It is translated as CASSHLRGGTEAFF.